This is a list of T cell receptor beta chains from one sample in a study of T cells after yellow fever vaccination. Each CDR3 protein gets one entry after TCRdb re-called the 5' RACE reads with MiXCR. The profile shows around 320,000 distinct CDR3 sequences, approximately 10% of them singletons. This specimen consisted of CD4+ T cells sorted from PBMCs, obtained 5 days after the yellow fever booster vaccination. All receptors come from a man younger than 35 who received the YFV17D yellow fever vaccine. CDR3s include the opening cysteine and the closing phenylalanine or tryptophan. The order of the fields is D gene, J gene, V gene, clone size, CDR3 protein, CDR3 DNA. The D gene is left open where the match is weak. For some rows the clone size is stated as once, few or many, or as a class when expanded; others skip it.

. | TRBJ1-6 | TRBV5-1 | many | CASSSVDRSYPNNSPLHF | TGCGCCAGCAGCTCGGTCGACAGGTCCTACCCAAATAATTCACCCCTCCACTTT
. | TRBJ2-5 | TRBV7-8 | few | CASSQEPLQETQYF | TGTGCCAGCAGCCAAGAGCCCCTTCAAGAGACCCAGTACTTC
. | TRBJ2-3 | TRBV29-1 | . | CSVRRTVPTDTQYF | TGCAGCGTTCGCCGGACAGTACCCACAGATACGCAGTATTTT
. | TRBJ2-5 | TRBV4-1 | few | CASSQPGRFQETQYF | TGCGCCAGCAGCCAACCAGGACGGTTCCAAGAGACCCAGTACTTC
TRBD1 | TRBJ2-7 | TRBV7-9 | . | CASSSETGSSYEQYF | TGTGCCAGCAGCTCAGAGACAGGGAGCTCCTACGAGCAGTACTTC
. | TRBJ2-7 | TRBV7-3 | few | CARGGRGYEQYF | TGTGCCAGAGGAGGTCGGGGATACGAGCAGTACTTC
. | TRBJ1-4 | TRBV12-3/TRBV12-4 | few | CASSSREAYNEKLFF | TGTGCCAGCAGTTCGAGGGAGGCCTATAACGAAAAACTGTTTTTT
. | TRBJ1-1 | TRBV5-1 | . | CASSPDRPMNTEAFF | TGCGCCAGCAGCCCCGACAGACCGATGAACACTGAAGCTTTCTTT
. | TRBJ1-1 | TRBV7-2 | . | CASSLMTTPNTEAFF | TGTGCCAGCAGCTTAATGACCACCCCTAACACTGAAGCTTTCTTT
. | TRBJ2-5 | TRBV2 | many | CASSDGTIETQYF | TGTGCCAGCAGTGATGGGACGATAGAGACCCAGTACTTC
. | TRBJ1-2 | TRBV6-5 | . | CASSYGPLGYTF | TGTGCCAGCAGTTACGGCCCCCTTGGCTACACCTTC
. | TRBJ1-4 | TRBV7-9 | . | CASGYRGNNEKLFF | TGTGCCAGCGGCTACCGGGGAAATAATGAAAAACTGTTTTTT
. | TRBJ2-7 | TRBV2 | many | CASKSYEQYF | TGTGCCAGCAAGTCCTACGAGCAGTACTTC
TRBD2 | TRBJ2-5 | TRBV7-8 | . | CASGKRGLQETQYF | TGTGCCAGCGGAAAGCGGGGGCTACAAGAGACCCAGTACTTC
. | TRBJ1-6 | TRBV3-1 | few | CASSQQGRNSPLHF | TGTGCCAGCAGCCAACAGGGTAGGAATTCACCCCTCCACTTT
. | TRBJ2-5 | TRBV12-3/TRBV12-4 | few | CASTRGARETQYF | TGTGCCAGCACCCGGGGGGCCAGGGAGACCCAGTACTTC
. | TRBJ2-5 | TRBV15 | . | CATSRSGQETQYF | TGTGCCACCAGTAGGAGCGGGCAAGAGACCCAGTACTTC
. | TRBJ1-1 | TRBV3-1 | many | CASSLRGKDTEAFF | TGTGCCAGCAGCCTCAGGGGAAAGGACACTGAAGCTTTCTTT
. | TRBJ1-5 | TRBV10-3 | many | CAISPVGGSQPQHF | TGTGCCATCAGCCCCGTTGGGGGCAGTCAGCCCCAGCATTTT
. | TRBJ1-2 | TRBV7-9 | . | CASSPRAGVPGGYTF | TGTGCCAGCAGCCCCAGGGCAGGGGTCCCAGGTGGCTACACCTTC
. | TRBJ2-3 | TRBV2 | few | CASSAVGGSTDTQYF | TGTGCCAGCAGTGCGGTCGGAGGGAGCACAGATACGCAGTATTTT
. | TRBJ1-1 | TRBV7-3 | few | CASSFRHGATEAFF | TGTGCCAGCAGCTTCAGGCACGGGGCCACTGAAGCTTTCTTT
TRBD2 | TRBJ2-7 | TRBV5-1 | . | CASSLASGGPSSYEQYF | TGCGCCAGCAGCTTGGCCAGCGGGGGGCCGTCTTCCTACGAGCAGTACTTC
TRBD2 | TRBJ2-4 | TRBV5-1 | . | CASSGGLAGENIQYF | TGCGCCAGCAGCGGGGGACTAGCCGGCGAAAACATTCAGTACTTC
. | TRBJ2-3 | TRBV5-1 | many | CASSRRTSTDTQYF | TGCGCCAGCAGTCGCAGGACTAGCACAGATACGCAGTATTTT
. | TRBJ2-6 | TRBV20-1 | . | CSARSDSGANVLTF | TGCAGTGCTAGAAGTGACTCTGGGGCCAACGTCCTGACTTTC
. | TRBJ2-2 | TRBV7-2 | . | CASSPPGGADTGELFF | TGTGCCAGCAGCCCCCCGGGGGGCGCCGACACCGGGGAGCTGTTTTTT
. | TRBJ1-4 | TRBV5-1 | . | CASSVVSPSTNEKLFF | TGCGCCAGCAGCGTCGTCAGCCCCTCAACTAATGAAAAACTGTTTTTT
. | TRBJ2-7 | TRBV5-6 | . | CASSLGVRPTSYEQYF | TGTGCCAGCAGCTTGGGCGTCCGACCGACCTCCTACGAGCAGTACTTC
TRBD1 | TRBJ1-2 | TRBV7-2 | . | CASSFGIPGGGYTF | TGTGCCAGCAGCTTCGGTATACCAGGGGGAGGCTACACCTTC
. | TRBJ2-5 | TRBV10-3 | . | CAIKSRQGGETQYF | TGTGCCATCAAATCACGGCAGGGCGGCGAGACCCAGTACTTC
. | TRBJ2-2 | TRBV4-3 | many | CASSQDSGGGELFF | TGCGCCAGCAGCCAAGACTCCGGGGGCGGGGAGCTGTTTTTT
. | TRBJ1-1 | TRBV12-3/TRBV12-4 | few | CASRRSSTEAFF | TGTGCCAGCCGACGCTCCAGCACTGAAGCTTTCTTT
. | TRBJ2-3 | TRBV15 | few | CATSRDWEDTQYF | TGTGCCACCAGCAGAGATTGGGAGGATACGCAGTATTTT
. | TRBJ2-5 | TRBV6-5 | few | CASSYPGQETQYF | TGTGCCAGCAGTTACCCGGGGCAGGAGACCCAGTACTTC
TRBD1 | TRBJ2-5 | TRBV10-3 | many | CAIRTGQGAGAREETQYF | TGTGCCATCAGAACCGGACAGGGGGCAGGTGCTCGGGAAGAGACCCAGTACTTC
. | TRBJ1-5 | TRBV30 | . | CAWSYQVDQPQHF | TGTGCCTGGAGTTACCAAGTGGATCAGCCCCAGCATTTT
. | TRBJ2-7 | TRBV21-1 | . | CASSKAREQYF | TGTGCCAGCAGCAAAGCGAGGGAGCAGTACTTC
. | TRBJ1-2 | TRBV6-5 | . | CASTPYGGSYTF | TGTGCCAGCACCCCGTACGGGGGTAGCTACACCTTC
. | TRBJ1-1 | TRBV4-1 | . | CASSQPRQGPQAFF | TGCGCCAGCAGCCAACCCCGTCAGGGACCCCAAGCTTTCTTT
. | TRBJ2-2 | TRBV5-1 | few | CASSGTDSPTGELFF | TGCGCCAGCAGCGGGACGGACAGCCCCACCGGGGAGCTGTTTTTT
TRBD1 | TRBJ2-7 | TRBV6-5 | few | CASSYRVQGSSEQYF | TGTGCCAGCAGTTACCGAGTACAGGGGTCGAGTGAGCAGTACTTC
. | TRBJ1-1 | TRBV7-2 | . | CASSLATTWNTEAFF | TGTGCCAGCAGCTTAGCCACCACCTGGAACACTGAAGCTTTCTTT
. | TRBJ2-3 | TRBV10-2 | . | CASSRPLAGNSDMQYF | TGCGCCAGCAGTCGACCACTGGCGGGGAACTCAGATATGCAGTATTTT
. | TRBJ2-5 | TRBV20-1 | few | CSGGPQETQYF | TGCAGTGGAGGACCCCAAGAGACCCAGTACTTC
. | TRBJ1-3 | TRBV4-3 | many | CASSQGEGNTIYF | TGCGCCAGCAGCCAAGGGGAGGGAAACACCATATATTTT
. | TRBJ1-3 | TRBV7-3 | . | CASSFPGYSGNTIYF | TGTGCCAGCAGCTTTCCCGGTTACTCTGGAAACACCATATATTTT
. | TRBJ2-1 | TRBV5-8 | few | CASSLDQGSYNEQFF | TGTGCCAGCAGCTTGGACCAGGGCTCCTACAATGAGCAGTTCTTC
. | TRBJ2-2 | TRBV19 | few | CASSIRDTNTGELFF | TGTGCCAGTAGTATTCGGGACACGAACACCGGGGAGCTGTTTTTT
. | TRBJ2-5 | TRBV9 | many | CASSGGGAETQYF | TGTGCCAGCAGCGGAGGGGGGGCGGAGACCCAGTACTTC
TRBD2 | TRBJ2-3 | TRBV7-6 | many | CASSLSGVSTDTQYF | TGTGCCAGCAGCTTAAGCGGGGTTAGCACAGATACGCAGTATTTT
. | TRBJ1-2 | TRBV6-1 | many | CASSEAVWDYGYTF | TGTGCCAGCAGTGAAGCGGTATGGGACTATGGCTACACCTTC
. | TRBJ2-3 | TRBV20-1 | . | CSARILALDTQYF | TGCAGTGCTAGGATCCTAGCGCTAGATACGCAGTATTTT
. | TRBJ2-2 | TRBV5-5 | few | CASSSRDTPNTGELFF | TGTGCCAGCAGCTCCCGGGACACTCCGAACACCGGGGAGCTGTTTTTT
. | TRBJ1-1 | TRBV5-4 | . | CASSHSMGTEAFF | TGTGCCAGCAGCCACAGCATGGGAACTGAAGCTTTCTTT
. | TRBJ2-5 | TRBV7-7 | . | CASSKGNQETQYF | TGTGCTAGCAGTAAAGGGAACCAAGAGACCCAGTACTTC
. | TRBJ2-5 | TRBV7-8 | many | CASSLGPARSETQYF | TGTGCCAGCAGCTTAGGCCCAGCCCGATCAGAGACCCAGTACTTC
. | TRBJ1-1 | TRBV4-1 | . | CASSQDPTESMNTEAFF | TGCGCCAGCAGCCAAGATCCGACAGAGAGCATGAACACTGAAGCTTTCTTT
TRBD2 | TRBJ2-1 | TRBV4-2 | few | CASSQGGGGNEQFF | TGTGCCAGCAGCCAAGGAGGCGGGGGTAATGAGCAGTTCTTC